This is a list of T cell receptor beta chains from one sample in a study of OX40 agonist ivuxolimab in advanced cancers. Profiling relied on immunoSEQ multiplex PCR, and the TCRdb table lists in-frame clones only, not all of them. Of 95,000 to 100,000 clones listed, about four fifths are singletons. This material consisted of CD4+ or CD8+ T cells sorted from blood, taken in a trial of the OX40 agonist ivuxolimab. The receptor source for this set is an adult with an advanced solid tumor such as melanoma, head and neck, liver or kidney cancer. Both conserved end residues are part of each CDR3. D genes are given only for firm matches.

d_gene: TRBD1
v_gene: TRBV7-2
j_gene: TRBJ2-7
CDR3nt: TGTGCCAGCAGCCGGGACAGGGGAGAGTACGAGCAGTACTTC
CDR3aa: CASSRDRGEYEQYF

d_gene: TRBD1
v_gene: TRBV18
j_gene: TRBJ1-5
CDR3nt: TGTGCCAGCTCACCTCCAGGGGGCGGTCAGCCCCAGCATTTT
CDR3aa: CASSPPGGGQPQHF

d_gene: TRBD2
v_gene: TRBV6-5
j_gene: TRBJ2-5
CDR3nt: TGTGCCAGCAGTTACCGCGGGACTACAATGGAGACCCAGTACTTC
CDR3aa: CASSYRGTTMETQYF

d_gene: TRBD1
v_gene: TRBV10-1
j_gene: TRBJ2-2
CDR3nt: TGCGCCAGCACCTATTTTCCGGGACAGGTTAAACTCGGGGAGCTGTTTTTT
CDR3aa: CASTYFPGQVKLGELFF

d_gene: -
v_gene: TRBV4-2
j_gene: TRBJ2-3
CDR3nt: TGTGCCAGCAGCCAAGATGCGGATAGGGGCCTGAGCACAGATACGCAGTATTTT
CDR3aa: CASSQDADRGLSTDTQYF

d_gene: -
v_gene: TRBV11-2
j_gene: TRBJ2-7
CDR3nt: TGTGCCAGCAGCTTAGTAGCCGAGCAGTACTTC
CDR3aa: CASSLVAEQYF

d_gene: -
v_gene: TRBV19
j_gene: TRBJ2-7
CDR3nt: TGTGCCAGTAGTATTAGGTTGGACTACGAGCAGTACTTC
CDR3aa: CASSIRLDYEQYF

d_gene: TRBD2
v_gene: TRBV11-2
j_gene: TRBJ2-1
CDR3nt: TGTGCCAGCAGCGCTAACCGGACTAGCGGGGGTCGGCAGTTCTTC
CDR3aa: CASSANRTSGGRQFF

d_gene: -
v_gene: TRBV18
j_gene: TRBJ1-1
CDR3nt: TGTGCCAGCTCCGGGGGCTCGAGCACTGAAGCTTTCTTT
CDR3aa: CASSGGSSTEAFF

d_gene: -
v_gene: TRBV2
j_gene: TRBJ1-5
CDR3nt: TGTGCCAGCAGTGAAGCGTTTAGGGGCAGTCAGCCCCAGCATTTT
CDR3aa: CASSEAFRGSQPQHF

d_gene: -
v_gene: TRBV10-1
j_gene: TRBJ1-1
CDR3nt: TGCGCCAGCAGTGGGTCTCGTGGGGTCACTGAAGCTTTCTTT
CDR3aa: CASSGSRGVTEAFF

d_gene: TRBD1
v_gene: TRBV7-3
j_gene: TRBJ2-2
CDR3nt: TGTGCCAGCAGATTTGGGGACAGGTCCACCGGGGAGCTGTTTTTT
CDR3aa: CASRFGDRSTGELFF

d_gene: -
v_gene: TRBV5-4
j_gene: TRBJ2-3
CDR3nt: TGTGCCAGCAGCTGGGGGACCTTCACAGATACGCAGTATTTT
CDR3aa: CASSWGTFTDTQYF

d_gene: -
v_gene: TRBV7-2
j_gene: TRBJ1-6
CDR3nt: TGTGCCAGCAGCCGAAGGGCAGGGAATTCACCCCTCCACTTT
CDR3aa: CASSRRAGNSPLHF